The entry that follows covers one TCR beta chain sequence. This sample was taken from a study of cytomegalovirus exposure and HLA in healthy donors. At the level of the study: Genetic ancestry analysis placed approximately 79% of the 398 donors that were genotyped in the Caucasian-associated cluster.

The CDR3 extends over 16 amino acids. Germline V gene sequence: CDR1 SQVTM, CDR2 ANQGSEA. The V segment lost 4 bases and the J segment 7 bases; nucleotides outside the gene matches: 14. The primer mix had 60 Vbeta and 13 Jbeta primers. Libraries were prepared by immunoSEQ multiplex PCR; TCRdb keeps only in-frame clonotypes and omits some of them. The table records 150,000 to 200,000 clones, 65% to 80% of them present only once. The rearrangement uses TRBV29-1 and TRBJ2-1, with 9 bases fitting TRBD2. The sequence came from a male donor in good health and CMV-seronegative. What was sequenced was PBMCs. Here the CDR3 reads CSVVPHVAGVSNEQFF. The CDR3 DNA follows: TGCAGCGTTGTTCCCCATGTAGCGGGAGTCTCGAATGAGCAGTTCTTC.